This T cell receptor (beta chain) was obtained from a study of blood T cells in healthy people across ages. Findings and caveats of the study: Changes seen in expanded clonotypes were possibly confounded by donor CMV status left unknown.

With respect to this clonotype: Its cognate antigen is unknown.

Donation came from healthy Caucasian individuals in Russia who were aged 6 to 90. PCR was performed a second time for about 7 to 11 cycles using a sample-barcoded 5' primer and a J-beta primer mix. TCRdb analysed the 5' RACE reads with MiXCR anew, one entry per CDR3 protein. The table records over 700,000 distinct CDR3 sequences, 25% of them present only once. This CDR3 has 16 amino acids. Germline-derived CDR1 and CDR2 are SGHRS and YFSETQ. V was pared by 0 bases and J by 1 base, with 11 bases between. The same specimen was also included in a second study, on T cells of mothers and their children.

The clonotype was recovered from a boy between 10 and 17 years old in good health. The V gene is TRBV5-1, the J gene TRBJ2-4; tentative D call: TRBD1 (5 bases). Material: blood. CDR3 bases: TGCGCCAGCAGCTTGGAGGGGCTGGCGGCCAAAAACATTCAGTACTTC. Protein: CASSLEGLAAKNIQYF.